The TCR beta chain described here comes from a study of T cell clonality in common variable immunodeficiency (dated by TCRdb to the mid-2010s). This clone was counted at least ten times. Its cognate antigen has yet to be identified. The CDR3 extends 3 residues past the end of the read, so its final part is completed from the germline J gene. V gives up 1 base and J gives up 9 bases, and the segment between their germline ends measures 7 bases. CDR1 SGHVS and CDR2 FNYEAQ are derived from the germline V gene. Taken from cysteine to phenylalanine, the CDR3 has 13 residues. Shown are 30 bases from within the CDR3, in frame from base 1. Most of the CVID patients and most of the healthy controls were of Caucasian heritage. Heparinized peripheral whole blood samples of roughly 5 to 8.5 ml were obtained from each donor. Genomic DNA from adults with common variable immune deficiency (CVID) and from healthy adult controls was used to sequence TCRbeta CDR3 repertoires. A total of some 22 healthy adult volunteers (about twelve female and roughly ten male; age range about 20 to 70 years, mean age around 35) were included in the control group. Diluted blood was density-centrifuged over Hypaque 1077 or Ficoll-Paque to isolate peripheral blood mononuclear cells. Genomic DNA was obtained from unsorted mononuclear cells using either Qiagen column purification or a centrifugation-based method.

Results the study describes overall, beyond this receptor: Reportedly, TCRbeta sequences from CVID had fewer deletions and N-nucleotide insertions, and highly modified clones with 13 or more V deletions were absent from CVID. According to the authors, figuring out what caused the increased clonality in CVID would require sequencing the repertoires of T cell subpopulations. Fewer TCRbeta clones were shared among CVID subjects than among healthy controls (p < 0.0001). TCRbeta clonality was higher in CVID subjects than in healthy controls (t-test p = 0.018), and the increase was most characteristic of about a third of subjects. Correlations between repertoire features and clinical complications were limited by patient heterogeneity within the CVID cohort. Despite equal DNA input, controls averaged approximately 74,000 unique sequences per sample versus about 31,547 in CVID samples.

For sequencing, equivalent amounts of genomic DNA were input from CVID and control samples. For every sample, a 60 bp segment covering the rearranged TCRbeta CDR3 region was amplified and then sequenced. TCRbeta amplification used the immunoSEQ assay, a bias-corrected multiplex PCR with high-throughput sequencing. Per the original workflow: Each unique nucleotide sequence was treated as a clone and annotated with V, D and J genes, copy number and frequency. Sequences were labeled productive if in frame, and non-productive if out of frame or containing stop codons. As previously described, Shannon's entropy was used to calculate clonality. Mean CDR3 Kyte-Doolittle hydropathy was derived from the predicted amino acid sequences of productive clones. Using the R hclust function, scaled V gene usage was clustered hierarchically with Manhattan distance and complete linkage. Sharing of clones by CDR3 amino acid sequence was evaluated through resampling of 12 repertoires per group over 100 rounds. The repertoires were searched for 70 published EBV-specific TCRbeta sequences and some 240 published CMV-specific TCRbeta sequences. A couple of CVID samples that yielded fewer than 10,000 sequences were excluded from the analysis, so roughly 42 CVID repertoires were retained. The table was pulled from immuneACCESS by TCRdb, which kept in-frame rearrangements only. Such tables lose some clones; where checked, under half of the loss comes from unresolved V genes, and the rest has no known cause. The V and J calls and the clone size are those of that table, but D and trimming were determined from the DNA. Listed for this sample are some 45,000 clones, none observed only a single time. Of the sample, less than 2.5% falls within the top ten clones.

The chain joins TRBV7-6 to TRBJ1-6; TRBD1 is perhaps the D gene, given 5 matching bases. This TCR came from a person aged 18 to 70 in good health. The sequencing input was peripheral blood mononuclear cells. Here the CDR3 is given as CASSLEQVSPLHF. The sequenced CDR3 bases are TGTGCCAGCAGCTTAGAACAGGTTTCACCC.